These T cell receptor beta chains were read from a single sample in a study of prognosis after radiotherapy for stage I lung cancer. TCRdb re-derived calls from the multiplex PCR reads in MiXCR, one entry per CDR3 protein. This repertoire shows 20,000 or so distinct CDR3 sequences, more than 40% found once; its top ten account for roughly 30%. The material was PBMCs, obtained before or after stereotactic body radiation therapy (not recorded which). The receptors come from a donor at least 50 years old with non-small cell lung cancer. Each CDR3 is given with its conserved first and last residue. A D gene is named only where the DNA matches it firmly. Not every row has a clone size; where given, it reads once, few, many or a size class.

cdr3_aa | cdr3_nt | j_call | v_call | d_call | clone_size
CSVLGQGTEAFF | TGCAGCGTATTGGGACAGGGAACTGAAGCTTTCTTT | TRBJ1-1 | TRBV29-1 | TRBD1 | many
CANLTGENTGELFF | TGTGCCAACCTAACAGGGGAGAACACCGGGGAGCTGTTTTTT | TRBJ2-2 | TRBV19 | TRBD1 | -
CASSRDSANSPLHF | TGTGCCAGCTCACGGGACAGCGCCAATTCACCCCTCCACTTT | TRBJ1-6 | TRBV2 | TRBD1 | -
CASSQWAASHLEQYF | TGCGCCAGCAGCCAATGGGCAGCTTCCCATTTGGAGCAGTACTTC | TRBJ2-7 | TRBV4-1 | - | many
CASIERAGYGYTF | TGTGCCAGTATAGAACGGGCGGGATATGGCTACACCTTC | TRBJ1-2 | TRBV19 | - | medium-sized
CASSPSTVVETQYF | TGTGCCAGCAGCCCCTCGACAGTTGTGGAGACCCAGTACTTC | TRBJ2-5 | TRBV13 | - | many
CATSSGGTDITDTQYF | TGTGCCACCAGCAGCGGTGGGACAGACATTACAGATACGCAGTATTTT | TRBJ2-3 | TRBV15 | TRBD1 | -
CASSQRPSGQGTDTQYF | TGCGCCAGCAGCCAAAGACCCTCCGGACAGGGGACAGATACGCAGTATTTT | TRBJ2-3 | TRBV4-3 | TRBD1 | many
CASSVSGSVIRDEQFF | TGTGCCAGCAGCGTGAGCGGGTCCGTAATAAGGGATGAGCAGTTCTTC | TRBJ2-1 | TRBV11-3 | - | medium-sized
CASSALTGMETQYF | TGTGCCAGCAGCGCCCTAACGGGGATGGAGACCCAGTACTTC | TRBJ2-5 | TRBV7-2 | - | many
CASRITPGPNYSNQPQHF | TGTGCCAGCAGAATTACCCCGGGGCCAAACTATAGCAATCAGCCCCAGCATTTT | TRBJ1-5 | TRBV25-1 | - | many
CASTSPRVGPNIQYF | TGTGCCAGCACCTCCCCCCGGGTAGGACCAAACATTCAGTACTTC | TRBJ2-4 | TRBV28 | - | medium-sized
CASSRGGDRGLGNEQFF | TGTGCCAGCTCCAGAGGGGGGGACAGGGGGCTAGGTAATGAGCAGTTCTTC | TRBJ2-1 | TRBV5-4 | TRBD1 | many
CASSLRAGGPPNEKFF | TGTGCCAGTAGCCTAAGAGCGGGAGGGCCCCCCAATGAGAAGTTCTTC | TRBJ2-1 | TRBV7-9 | TRBD2 | once
CSSRPLGGRFGYTF | TGTTCCAGCAGACCGTTGGGGGGAAGGTTTGGCTACACCTTC | TRBJ1-2 | TRBV6-1 | - | -
CASGQGETGELFF | TGTGCCAGCGGACAGGGAGAAACCGGGGAGCTGTTTTTT | TRBJ2-2 | TRBV7-3 | TRBD1 | -
CASSYGGRPSTDTQYF | TGTGCCAGCAGTTACGGAGGGCGTCCCAGCACAGATACGCAGTATTTT | TRBJ2-3 | TRBV6-5 | - | few
CASSVKSGMREQYF | TGTGCCAGTAGTGTAAAGTCCGGGATGAGGGAGCAGTACTTC | TRBJ2-7 | TRBV19 | - | -
CASSLGTTTYEQYF | TGTGCCAGCAGCTTAGGGACTACGACCTACGAGCAGTACTTC | TRBJ2-7 | TRBV11-2 | - | -
CATSGSGNEQFF | TGTGCCACCAGTGGATCGGGCAATGAGCAGTTCTTC | TRBJ2-1 | TRBV24-1 | - | many
CASSHGGGVTNEKLFF | TGCGCCAGCAGCCATGGAGGTGGAGTAACTAATGAAAAACTGTTTTTT | TRBJ1-4 | TRBV4-1 | - | many
CASTRGRLSGGLNEQFF | TGTGCCAGCACCCGAGGGCGACTATCGGGAGGTTTAAATGAGCAGTTCTTC | TRBJ2-1 | TRBV6-2/TRBV6-3 | TRBD2 | once
CASRDRGQEYYGYTF | TGCGCCAGCAGGGACCGGGGACAGGAATACTATGGCTACACCTTC | TRBJ1-2 | TRBV10-2 | TRBD1 | -
CSARVEGIRGEQYF | TGCAGTGCTAGAGTAGAAGGGATCCGGGGCGAGCAGTACTTC | TRBJ2-7 | TRBV20-1 | - | many
CASSLGQGAYGYTF | TGCGCCAGCAGCTTGGGACAGGGGGCGTATGGCTACACCTTC | TRBJ1-2 | TRBV5-1 | TRBD1 | medium-sized
CASSGAGGTDTQYF | TGTGCCAGCAGTGGAGCGGGGGGCACAGATACGCAGTATTTT | TRBJ2-3 | TRBV6-1 | TRBD2 | once
CASSEGASVYEQYF | TGTGCCAGCAGCGAGGGGGCGAGTGTGTACGAGCAGTACTTC | TRBJ2-7 | TRBV6-1 | TRBD1 | medium-sized
CASSLGSGRPTGELFF | TGCGCCAGCAGCTTGGGATCCGGGCGTCCCACCGGGGAGCTGTTTTTT | TRBJ2-2 | TRBV5-1 | - | -
CASMTHSINYGYTF | TGTGCCAGCATGACACACTCGATTAACTATGGCTACACCTTC | TRBJ1-2 | TRBV5-4 | - | many
CASSQGHQGDYEQYF | TGCGCCAGCAGCCAAGGTCACCAGGGGGACTACGAGCAGTACTTC | TRBJ2-7 | TRBV4-1 | TRBD1 | -
CASSLIGINNEQFF | TGTGCCAGCAGCCTAATAGGGATAAACAATGAACAGTTCTTC | TRBJ2-1 | TRBV7-6 | - | once
CASSLVPPMCGQLFF | TGTGCCAGCAGTTTGGTACCCCCTATGTGCGGGCAGCTGTTTTTT | TRBJ2-2 | TRBV28 | - | -